A selection of T cell receptor beta chains follows, all from one sample in a study of neurological immune-mediated disorders. MiXCR was run by TCRdb on the 5' RACE reads, yielding one entry per CDR3 protein. The data show about 24,000 distinct CDR3 sequences, with under 15% seen just once and roughly 5% held by the top ten. Sequences were obtained from CD4+ T cells from blood. The receptors come from a female donor with HTLV-1-associated myelopathy (HAM/TSP). CDR3s leave out the opening cysteine and the closing phenylalanine or tryptophan. The order of the fields is V gene, J gene, CDR3 protein.

V gene: TRBV2
J gene: TRBJ2-7
CDR3 protein: ASKAGRGLYEQY

V gene: TRBV2
J gene: TRBJ2-3
CDR3 protein: ASRIDRQDTQY

V gene: TRBV20-1
J gene: TRBJ2-2
CDR3 protein: SARPTGELF

V gene: TRBV15
J gene: TRBJ2-1
CDR3 protein: ATSSFGEKF

V gene: TRBV20-1
J gene: TRBJ2-1
CDR3 protein: SARGTSGRAGQF

V gene: TRBV12-3/TRBV12-4
J gene: TRBJ1-6
CDR3 protein: ATWTAKSSYNSPLH

V gene: TRBV24-1
J gene: TRBJ2-1
CDR3 protein: ATSDPTSGGADEQF

V gene: TRBV5-6
J gene: TRBJ2-3
CDR3 protein: ASSIRASTDTQY

V gene: TRBV20-1
J gene: TRBJ2-5
CDR3 protein: SALALQETQY

V gene: TRBV19
J gene: TRBJ1-5
CDR3 protein: ASSPRENQPQH

V gene: TRBV12-5
J gene: TRBJ1-2
CDR3 protein: ASAKPNIDRQGDRKSYGYT

V gene: TRBV20-1
J gene: TRBJ2-7
CDR3 protein: SARGSGAESEQY

V gene: TRBV20-1
J gene: TRBJ2-4
CDR3 protein: SARVGGLAPPGVAKNIQY

V gene: TRBV20-1
J gene: TRBJ2-2
CDR3 protein: SARRLQGFGELF

V gene: TRBV15
J gene: TRBJ1-2
CDR3 protein: ATSLTGNYGYT

V gene: TRBV7-2
J gene: TRBJ2-7
CDR3 protein: ASSPGQPGNAHEQY

V gene: TRBV10-3
J gene: TRBJ2-5
CDR3 protein: AISESGTAETQY

V gene: TRBV3-1
J gene: TRBJ1-1
CDR3 protein: ASSPDMNTEVF

V gene: TRBV20-1
J gene: TRBJ2-7
CDR3 protein: SAGGNYEQY

V gene: TRBV20-1
J gene: TRBJ1-4
CDR3 protein: SASDSGGNEKLF

V gene: TRBV29-1
J gene: TRBJ1-6
CDR3 protein: SVGDQNSPLH

V gene: TRBV7-6
J gene: TRBJ2-2
CDR3 protein: ASSSPSGGNTGELF

V gene: TRBV9
J gene: TRBJ2-3
CDR3 protein: ASSSRTREDTQY

V gene: TRBV20-1
J gene: TRBJ2-5
CDR3 protein: SARDASGRPQETQY

V gene: TRBV5-1
J gene: TRBJ2-5
CDR3 protein: ASSLLSPQGETQY

V gene: TRBV6-5
J gene: TRBJ2-7
CDR3 protein: ASSFGYPKTYEQY

V gene: TRBV7-2
J gene: TRBJ2-3
CDR3 protein: ASGLSSTDTQY

V gene: TRBV11-1
J gene: TRBJ1-1
CDR3 protein: ASSLERNEAL

V gene: TRBV7-2
J gene: TRBJ1-5
CDR3 protein: ASSLFTESNQPQH

V gene: TRBV1
J gene: TRBJ2-2
CDR3 protein: TSSPELAGAANTGELF

V gene: TRBV20-1
J gene: TRBJ1-6
CDR3 protein: SARGQNNSPLH